Sequencing of this TCR beta chain was carried out in a study of blood T cell repertoires in COVID-19 (TCRdb year 2020). Background for the entire study: Collaborator samples came from the United States, Italy and Spain and covered acute and convalescent phases of COVID-19. The material from the prospective study consisted of cDNA or gDNA derived from T cells, B-cell-depleted T cells, or PBMCs. The dataset comprised deeply sampled blood TCRbeta repertoires from subjects exposed to, actively infected with, or recovered from COVID-19. The repertoires were released in a freely available public database meant as a resource for research on the immune response to SARS-CoV-2. The samples were drawn from the first 160 participants of the ongoing ImmuneRACE study and from 950 to 1,500 subjects provided by 6 global collaborators. A de-identified subject ID, COVID-19 status, age in years and sex were almost always included in the sample metadata. HLA class I and class II types, where available, came from metadata supplied by the sample provider rather than from assay-based typing.

On the study overall, not on this receptor specifically: Clinical and demographic metadata were provided uncurated, with the amount varying by source and participant.

After removal of 5 bases from V and 5 bases from J, the junction retains 10 bases not matched to a gene. The germline V gene specifies LGHNT as CDR1 and FRNRAP as CDR2. Measured from the cysteine to the phenylalanine, the CDR3 is 15 residues long. Here the CDR3 DNA is all that survives: 45 bases in frame from base 1. Collaborating institutions collected whole blood in K2EDTA tubes following their own protocols. Collaborator samples were shipped for TCRbeta analysis as frozen whole blood, isolated PBMCs, or DNA extracted from either sample type. This clone is a singleton in its sample. The antigen this receptor binds is unknown. No much larger clone is present one base from it, and per-base qualities are unavailable. The immunoSEQ Assay, a bias-controlled multiplex PCR, was used to amplify TCRbeta CDR3 regions from genomic DNA. Processing in the source paper ran as follows. Within the assay, amplification of reference gene primers was used to estimate how many nucleated cells each sample contained. To quantify the absolute abundance of each unique TCRbeta CDR3 rearrangement, sequence reads were collapsed and filtered. Productive Simpson clonality was computed per sample as the square root of Simpson's diversity index over productive rearrangements. The immuneACCESS repertoire file appears here via TCRdb, limited to in-frame rearrangements. These files lack a portion of the clones; in checked studies, under half of the deficit traces to unresolved V genes, and the cause of the others is not known. That table is the source of V, J and clone size, and D and trimming were worked out from the DNA. This sample is represented by roughly 300,000 clones; approximately 80% of them were singletons. Together, the top ten hold 2.5% to 3% of the sample.

This receptor was obtained from an older woman with active or convalescent COVID-19. Sequences were obtained from peripheral blood. Here the chain combines TRBV12-5 and TRBJ2-5, and TRBD1 matches 8 of the central bases. The sequenced DNA is TGTGCTAGTGGTCCGGGACAGGTAGGGAGGGAGACCCAGTACTTC. This is translated as CASGPGQVGRETQYF.